This entry lists 20 T cell receptor beta chains sequenced from one sample in a study of persistence of HIV-infected CD4 T cells. An overlapping HIV-1 Gag peptide pool stimulated these cells at 0.85 to 1 ug/peptide/mL. CD40L-negative CD69-negative CD45RO-high memory CD4+ T cells were sorted as populations depleted of antigen-responding cells. For these receptors, no antigen is known. Sequencing used immunoSEQ version 4 in survey mode. Measured with immunoSEQ multiplex PCR; TCRdb has only the in-frame clones, and not every one. This table has some 40,000 clones, around 85% appearing once. The source material was cultured CD4+ T cells from PBMCs, sampled from a patient who received antiretroviral therapy. These receptors were obtained from an adult with HIV. The donor label of this sample is uncertain.

This chain connects TRBV19 to TRBJ1-3; no firm D call. This CDR3 has 15 amino acids. CDR1 is LNHDA and CDR2 is SQIVND in the germline V gene (reference sequence). Deletions cut 2 bases from V and 0 bases from J, with 8 bases between. CDR3 bases: TGTGCCAGTAGTATAATATGGCACTCTGGAAACACCATATATTTT. The encoded protein is CASSIIWHSGNTIYF. The entire variable domain, with the rest obtained from reference TRBV19 and TRBJ1-3, is as follows: DGGITQSPKYLFRKEGQNVTLSCEQNLNHDAMYWYRQDPGQGLRLIYYSQIVNDFQKGDIAEGYSVSREKKESFPLTVTSAQKNPTAFYLCASSIIWHSGNTIYFGEGSWLTVV.

CDR3 in DNA: TGTGCCAGTAAGGCGGGGGGTAACACCGGGGAGCTGTTTTTT. Amino acids: CASKAGGNTGELFF. This chain links TRBV6-5 with TRBJ2-2; 8 nucleotides match TRBD2. Germline loops: CDR1 MNHEY, CDR2 SVGAGI. The length of the CDR3 is 14 residues. Trimming cost V 9 bases and J 2 bases; bases outside gene matches: 5.

A single count supports this clone. The chain links TRBV3-1 (or the pseudogene TRBV3-2) to TRBJ1-5; D is unresolved. CDR3 length: 14 residues. Germline CDR1 reads LGHDT; CDR2 reads YNNKEL (reference sequence). Trimming cost V 3 bases and J 3 bases, with 9 bases left between them. Written as DNA, the CDR3 is TGTGCCAGCAGCCACGAAGGGAACAATCAGCCCCAGCATTTT. Protein product: CASSHEGNNQPQHF.

The DNA of the CDR3 is TGTGCCAGTAGTGTAGTGAACACTGAAGCTTTCTTT. It yields the protein CASSVVNTEAFF. The chain links TRBV19 to TRBJ1-1; no definite D call. Germline CDR1 and CDR2: LNHDA and SQIVND (reference sequence). The CDR3 consists of 12 residues. V was shortened by 5 bases and J by 0 bases, with 4 bases between the two germline ends.

The V call is TRBV6-5, the J call TRBJ2-7, with a weak D call TRBD1 (5 bases). The germline V and J ends were trimmed by 7 bases and 4 bases, with 20 bases remaining between them. This CDR3 is 15 amino acids long. Germline V gene sequence: CDR1 MNHEY, CDR2 SVGAGI. This CDR3 is CASIKGQVGLYEQYF. Written as DNA, the CDR3 is TGTGCCAGCATTAAAGGGCAGGTGGGGCTGTACGAGCAGTACTTC.

V gene TRBV21-1 combines with J gene TRBJ1-6. TRBV21-1 is described as a pseudogene. This CDR3 is built from 19 residues. This CDR3 is CASSKEEGGGLSGNSPLHF. The CDR3 DNA reads as TGTGCCAGCAGCAAAGAAGAGGGAGGGGGGCTATCGGGTAATTCACCCCTCCACTTT.

J is TRBJ2-1 and V is TRBV18, with a weak D call TRBD2 (5 bases). Deletions cut 3 bases from V and 8 bases from J, with 14 bases between. The CDR3 loop spans 14 amino acids. CDR1 is KGHSH and CDR2 is LQKENI in the germline V gene. For the CDR3, the DNA is TGTGCCAGCTCACCTGGACGCGCCGGGGATGAGCAGTTCTTC. Protein sequence: CASSPGRAGDEQFF.

This clone showed up just a few times. The V call is TRBV7-9, the J call TRBJ2-7, with TRBD1 as a possible D gene (5 bases). The CDR3 runs to 14 residues. The germline CDR1 and CDR2 sequences are SEHNR and FQNEAQ (reference sequence). V gave up 0 bases and J gave up 5 bases, with 11 bases separating them. In nucleotides, the CDR3 is TGTGCCAGCAGCTTAGCCAGGGATTTGGACGAGCAGTACTTC. As protein: CASSLARDLDEQYF.

The chain employs TRBV5-4 and TRBJ2-2; D may be TRBD1 (5 bases). CDR3 size: 15 residues. The V and J ends lost 1 base and 8 bases respectively, with 15 bases between them. Germline CDR1 SGHNT, CDR2 YYREEE (reference sequence). The CDR3 loop is CASSLQGVAGGELFF. The CDR3, as DNA: TGTGCCAGCAGCTTGCAAGGGGTTGCCGGAGGGGAGCTGTTTTTT.

The V call is TRBV23-1, the J call TRBJ2-7, with 9 nucleotides matching TRBD1. TRBV23-1 is placed among ORFs of uncertain function. Losses at the gene ends were 2 bases for V and 3 bases for J; bases not matched to a gene: 8. The CDR3 spans 16 residues. CDR3: CASSQSPGQGVYEQYF. The CDR3 coding sequence is TGCGCCAGCAGTCAAAGCCCGGGACAGGGTGTCTACGAGCAGTACTTC.

The chain has TRBV7-2 and TRBJ2-7; 9 positions agree with TRBD2. Per the germline V gene, CDR1 is SGHTA and CDR2 is FQGNSA. The CDR3 consists of 15 residues. V was clipped by 1 base and J by 2 bases; unmatched bases: 3. The CDR3 nucleotides read TGTGCCAGCAGCTTAGGACTAGCGGCGGCCTACGAGCAGTACTTC. It specifies CASSLGLAAAYEQYF.

The chain employs TRBV4-1 and TRBJ2-7; possibly TRBD2 for D (5 bases). The V end lost 0 bases, the J end lost 7 bases, and 16 bases lay between the germline ends. The germline gives CDR1 MGHRA, CDR2 YSYEKL. This CDR3 is built from 15 residues. The CDR3 sequence is CASSQDPDYLWEQYF. DNA of the CDR3: TGCGCCAGCAGCCAAGATCCAGACTACCTCTGGGAGCAGTACTTC.

CDR3 protein: CASSQPGQGGKADTQYF. The CDR3 DNA is TGCGCCAGCAGCCAGCCCGGACAGGGGGGGAAAGCAGATACGCAGTATTTT. The rearrangement links TRBV4-1 to TRBJ2-3; 10 bases line up with TRBD1. The germline CDR1 and CDR2 sequences are MGHRA and YSYEKL. This CDR3 has 17 amino acids. The ends lost 3 bases at V and 4 bases at J; junction bases unmatched: 10.

The chain employs TRBV27 and TRBJ2-1, with 8 bases that match TRBD1. The CDR3 is 16 amino acids. Germline CDR1 is MNHEY and CDR2 is SMNVEV (reference sequence). The trim removed 5 bases at V and 2 bases at J, leaving 8 bases unmatched. This chain's CDR3 is CASSTDRGLTYNEQFF. As DNA, the CDR3 is TGTGCCAGCAGTACAGACAGGGGATTGACCTACAATGAGCAGTTCTTC.

The chain has TRBV18 and TRBJ2-1; 7 nucleotides line up with TRBD2. The germline CDR1 and CDR2 sequences are KGHSH and LQKENI. This CDR3 has 12 amino acids. V dropped 5 bases and J dropped 9; count of bases not matched to a gene: 4. The CDR3 reads CASSERGGEQFF. The CDR3 coding sequence is TGTGCCAGCTCAGAGCGGGGCGGTGAGCAGTTCTTC.

This clone showed up just a few times. The V and J genes are TRBV6-5 and TRBJ1-1; D is possibly TRBD1 (5 bases). Germline loops: CDR1 MNHEY, CDR2 SVGAGI. The CDR3 consists of 14 residues. Trimming stripped 5 bases from V and 0 bases from J, with 10 bases between. In nucleotides, the CDR3 is TGTGCCAGCAGTCTGACAGATTTGAACACTGAAGCTTTCTTT. This translates into CASSLTDLNTEAFF.

V gene TRBV5-8 combines with J gene TRBJ2-7; D might be TRBD1 (6 bases). CDR3 size: 15 residues. V was shortened by 4 bases and J by 3 bases, with 17 bases between the two germline ends. CDR1 is SGHTS and CDR2 is YDEGEE in the germline V gene. CDR3 sequence reads: CASSRGTKGSYEQYF. DNA of the CDR3: TGTGCCAGCAGCAGAGGGACAAAGGGCAGCTACGAGCAGTACTTC.

In this sample, this clone is medium-sized. The V and J genes are TRBV27 and TRBJ1-6; D call uncertain. Germline-derived CDR1 and CDR2 are MNHEY and SMNVEV (reference sequence). V was clipped by 3 bases and J by 4 bases, with 13 bases between them. CDR3 length equals 16 residues. This CDR3 is CASSLRPQLYNSPLHF. For the CDR3, the DNA is TGTGCCAGCAGTTTGAGGCCTCAGCTATATAATTCACCCCTCCACTTT.

The chain couples TRBV10-1 to TRBJ2-1, with D possibly matching TRBD1 (5 bases). Deletions cut 5 bases from V and 6 bases from J, with 14 bases between. This CDR3 region has 14 residues. Germline assignment: CDR1 WNHNN and CDR2 SYGVQD (reference sequence). CDR3 bases: TGCGCCAGCAGTTCTAAGGGGCTTGGCAATGAGCAGTTCTTC. It codes for CASSSKGLGNEQFF.

This chain connects TRBV5-1 to TRBJ2-1, with D perhaps TRBD2 (6 bases). Germline lookup yields CDR1 SGHRS and CDR2 YFSETQ. The V and J ends lost 3 bases and 6 bases respectively, with 16 bases between them. This CDR3 spans 15 amino acids. CDR3 sequence (DNA): TGCGCCAGCAGCTCTAAGTGGGGGGTGGGCAATGAGCAGTTCTTC. Residues: CASSSKWGVGNEQFF.